This is a list of T cell receptor beta chains from one sample in a study of STAT5B mutations in CD4+ large granular lymphocyte leukemia. TCRdb's table, derived via immunoSEQ multiplex PCR, lists solely in-frame clones and lacks some. Here the sample spans 48,000 or so clones, roughly 72% being singletons. The sequenced material came from CD4+ T cells from blood buffy coats. The receptors here all came from a human donor in good health. Both conserved end residues are part of each CDR3. Fields, in order: V gene, clone size, D gene, CDR3 length, J gene, CDR3 protein, CDR3 DNA. The D gene is left open where the match is weak. Not every row has a clone size; where given, it reads once, few, many or a size class.

TRBV2	few	NA	14	TRBJ2-6	CASSGTPGANVLTF	TGTGCCAGCAGTGGGACGCCTGGGGCCAACGTCCTGACTTTC
TRBV6-6	NA	NA	14	TRBJ2-2	CASGGGYGTGELFF	TGTGCCAGCGGAGGGGGGTACGGCACCGGGGAGCTGTTTTTT
TRBV19	NA	NA	13	TRBJ1-1	CASSAISNTEAFF	TGTGCCAGTAGTGCGATTTCGAACACTGAAGCTTTCTTT
TRBV6-1	NA	NA	14	TRBJ2-3	CAGRTGGGTDTQYF	TGTGCCGGACGTACCGGAGGGGGCACAGATACGCAGTATTTT
TRBV9	few	NA	13	TRBJ2-2	CASSPRWDGELFF	TGTGCCAGCAGCCCGCGGTGGGACGGGGAGCTGTTTTTT
TRBV9	few	NA	15	TRBJ1-6	CASSERSGFDSPLHF	TGTGCCAGCAGCGAAAGGTCAGGTTTTGATTCACCCCTCCACTTT
TRBV27	NA	NA	16	TRBJ2-2	CASSPRRGANTGELFF	TGTGCCAGCAGTCCTCGCCGGGGGGCCAACACCGGGGAGCTGTTTTTT
TRBV2	once	NA	14	TRBJ2-3	CASMRLTSTDTQYF	TGTGCCAGCATGCGGTTAACTAGCACAGATACGCAGTATTTT
TRBV7-9	NA	NA	12	TRBJ1-2	CASSLEGNGYTF	TGTGCCAGCAGCTTAGAGGGGAATGGCTACACCTTC
TRBV7-9	NA	NA	13	TRBJ2-3	CASSLLGPDTQYF	TGTGCCAGCAGCTTATTGGGCCCAGATACGCAGTATTTT
TRBV6-4	NA	TRBD1	14	TRBJ1-2	CASSAEQGASGYTF	TGTGCCAGCAGTGCAGAGCAGGGGGCGTCTGGCTACACCTTC
TRBV5-1	NA	TRBD2	16	TRBJ2-1	CASSTGLAGGQIEQFF	TGCGCCAGCAGCACCGGACTAGCGGGGGGACAAATTGAGCAGTTCTTC